Listed here are 31 T cell receptor beta chains from one sample, sequenced in a study of T cells in Graves' hyperthyroidism and ophthalmopathy. Amplified regions were TCR beta CDR3 sequences from RNA transcripts. HTBI primers were the set used in a first-round RT-PCR of the TCR CDR3. TCRdb re-derived calls from the multiplex PCR reads in MiXCR, one entry per CDR3 protein. The data hold more than 650,000 distinct CDR3 sequences, with around 13% observed a single time. Material for sequencing was blood. The receptors here all came from a woman aged 18-29 years with Graves' hyperthyroidism.

V usage is TRBV28 and J usage is TRBJ1-2; no reliable D call. Germline V CDR1 and CDR2: MDHEN, SYDVKM. The CDR3 totals 11 residues. The V end was cut by 6 bases, the J end by 8 bases, with 10 bases between. CDR3 residues: CASRGYEGYTF. The CDR3 bases are TGTGCCAGCAGGGGATACGAGGGCTACACCTTC.

This clonotype showed up many times. This chain joins TRBV4-3 and TRBJ2-1; 12 nucleotides agree with TRBD1. This CDR3 spans 17 amino acids. V dropped 1 base and J dropped 10; count of bases not matched to a gene: 11. CDR1 is LGHNA, CDR2 YSLEER, per germline. The CDR3 spells CASSQGGPGQGAQEQFF. The CDR3, as DNA: TGCGCCAGCAGCCAAGGAGGGCCGGGACAGGGGGCTCAAGAGCAGTTCTTC.

This clonotype was seen a single time. The V and J genes are TRBV20-1 and TRBJ1-2; a possible D gene is TRBD1 (6 bases). Germline-derived CDR1 and CDR2 are DFQATT and SNEGSKA (reference sequence). V lost 0 bases, J lost 7 bases, and 15 bases lay in between. The CDR3 is 14 residues long. DNA of the CDR3: TGCAGTGCTAGAGATCCGGGGGCAATTTCTGGCTACACCTTC. Translating it yields CSARDPGAISGYTF.

This clonotype has at least ten counts. V is TRBV11-2 and J is TRBJ2-2, with D perhaps TRBD2 (6 bases). Germline lookup yields CDR1 SGHAT and CDR2 FQNNGV. Trimming pared 6 bases from V and 0 bases from J, leaving 11 bases between. The CDR3 loop spans 15 amino acids. The CDR3 DNA reads as TGTGCCAGCAGTTTGGAGGGTACGAACACCGGGGAGCTGTTTTTT. It specifies CASSLEGTNTGELFF.

This clonotype was observed at least ten times. The chain links TRBV20-1 to TRBJ2-3; TRBD2 matches 9 bases. CDR1 and CDR2 from the germline V gene are DFQATT and SNEGSKA (reference sequence). Trimming took 5 bases from V and 6 from J; bases not matched to a gene: 15. The CDR3 is 16 residues long. CDR3 in amino acids: CSAHLGAGGPSDTQYF. The CDR3 region has the DNA TGCAGTGCTCATCTCGGGGCGGGAGGGCCATCCGATACGCAGTATTTT.

The chain is built from TRBV5-1 and TRBJ1-1; D not resolved. CDR3 length: 15 amino acids. The V end was cut by 2 bases, the J end by 1 base, with 12 bases between. Per the germline V gene, CDR1 is SGHRS and CDR2 is YFSETQ. The CDR3 spells CASSFKLPPNTEAFF. DNA for the CDR3: TGCGCCAGCAGCTTTAAGCTGCCCCCGAACACTGAAGCTTTCTTT.

This clonotype has a count of ten or more. The chain couples TRBV28 to TRBJ1-1; D possibly corresponds to TRBD1 (6 bases). This CDR3 is 15 amino acids long. The V gene lost 5 bases and the J gene lost 1 base, with 14 bases spanning the gap. The germline gives CDR1 MDHEN, CDR2 SYDVKM. The CDR3 DNA is TGTGCCAGCAGTGGGGGGGCCCAGCGGAACACTGAAGCTTTCTTT. As protein: CASSGGAQRNTEAFF.

This clonotype was recorded a few times. The genes are TRBV14 and TRBJ2-7; 7 bases agree with TRBD1. The CDR3 contains 13 residues. Germline assignment: CDR1 SGHDN and CDR2 FVKESK. Trimming removed 1 base from V and 6 bases from J; junction bases left unmatched: 3. In nucleotides, the CDR3 is TGTGCCAGCAGCCAAGCCAACAGGGGCGAGCAGTACTTC. The encoded protein is CASSQANRGEQYF.

This clonotype was counted only a few times. Here the CDR3 DNA reads TGCGCCAGCGGGGGTTCGGGCGGGGAGCTGTTTTTT. It specifies CASGGSGGELFF. The J gene is TRBJ2-2, the V gene TRBV5-1, with D possibly called TRBD1 or TRBD2 (5 bases each). Germline loops: CDR1 SGHRS, CDR2 YFSETQ. There are 12 residues in the CDR3. Trimming took 7 bases from V and 7 from J, leaving 11 bases between them.

Turning to this clonotype: Mismatch with germline at one junction end may stem from a read error. The chain couples TRBV9 to TRBJ2-1; TRBD2 aligns across 7 bases. Germline CDR1 is SGDLS and CDR2 is YYNGEE. The CDR3 contains 18 residues. CDR3 in amino acids: CASSTRGLTGGSYNEQFF. CDR3 bases: TGTGCCAGCAGCACAAGGGGACTAACGGGAGGATCCTATAATGAGCAGTTCTTC.

Ten or more counts support this clonotype. The rearrangement joins TRBV5-1 to TRBJ1-5; 7 bases agree with TRBD1. Germline V lookup: CDR1 SGHRS, CDR2 YFSETQ. The CDR3 runs 15 residues. The V gene end was trimmed by 3 bases and the J gene end by 1 base; junction bases not matched to a gene: 4. CDR3 coding DNA: TGCGCCAGCAGCTCGACAGGGTCCAGCAATCAGCCCCAGCATTTT. Protein sequence: CASSSTGSSNQPQHF.

This clonotype occurred many times. The rearrangement links TRBV5-6 to TRBJ1-2; D is ambiguous. CDR3 size: 13 residues. V was shortened by 1 base and J by 4 bases, with 8 bases between the two germline ends. Germline assignment: CDR1 SGHDT and CDR2 YYEEEE. CDR3 coding DNA: TGTGCCAGCAGCTTGTCGAGGTCCTATGGCTACACCTTC. This encodes CASSLSRSYGYTF.

Ten or more counts support this clonotype. A much larger clone lies a single base off, so this may be a read error. This rearrangement joins TRBV11-2 to TRBJ2-7; 10 bases agree with TRBD2. The germline CDR1 and CDR2 sequences are SGHAT and FQNNGV. V trimming: 5 bases; J trimming: 3 bases; junction bases outside the gene matches: 4. This CDR3 contains 14 residues. The CDR3: CASSPGTSVYEQYF. The CDR3, as DNA: TGTGCCAGCAGCCCCGGGACTAGCGTCTACGAGCAGTACTTC.

This clonotype was observed a few times. This may be a read error: a much more frequent sequence differs by one nucleotide. The genes are TRBV11-2 and TRBJ1-2; weak D call: TRBD1 (5 bases). The V gene's germline CDR1 is SGHAT and CDR2 FQNNGV. The V end lost 2 bases, the J end lost 8 bases, and 15 bases lay between the germline ends. The CDR3 is 14 amino acids. The CDR3 coding sequence is TGTGCCAGCAGCTTAATCGGGGGGAATAGGGGCTACACCTTC. It yields the protein CASSLIGGNRGYTF. Variable domain in full (rest from reference TRBV11-2 and TRBJ1-2): EAGVAQSPRYKIIEKRQSVAFWCNPISGHATLYWYQQILGQGPKLLIQFQNNGVVDDSQLPKDRFSAERLKGVDSTLKIQPAKLEDSAVYLCASSLIGGNRGYTFGSGTRLTVV.

Many counts were recorded for this clonotype. V usage is TRBV2 and J usage is TRBJ1-2; no firm D call. This CDR3 is built from 18 residues. Germline V lookup: CDR1 SNHLY, CDR2 FYNNEI. Trimming removed 0 bases from V and 1 base from J, with 18 bases in between. For the CDR3, the DNA is TGTGCCAGCAGTGAAGCGGGATGGGTCCCGCCTTTTAACTATGGCTACACCTTC. This codes for CASSEAGWVPPFNYGYTF.

Many counts were recorded for this clonotype. CDR3: CASSRQGETGELFF. In DNA, the CDR3 is TGTGCCAGCAGCCGACAGGGGGAGACCGGGGAGCTGTTTTTT. V is TRBV7-2 and J is TRBJ2-2; 9 nucleotides align to TRBD1. The CDR3 length is 14 residues. CDR1 is SGHTA and CDR2 is FQGNSA in the germline V gene. V lost 5 bases and J lost 5; bases outside the gene matches: 3.

This clonotype was seen repeatedly, ten times or more. The rearrangement uses TRBV30 and TRBJ2-2; D is unresolved. Trimming removed 1 base at V and 6 bases at J, with 6 bases between. The germline V gene encodes CDR1 GTSNPN and CDR2 SVGIG (reference sequence). The CDR3 is made up of 12 amino acids. CDR3 bases: TGTGCCTGGAGTGGGGGATCCGGGGAGCTGTTTTTT. Translation gives CAWSGGSGELFF.

This clonotype has at least ten counts. V is TRBV7-2 and J is TRBJ2-3, with D hard to call. This CDR3 comprises 17 residues. CDR1 SGHTA and CDR2 FQGNSA come from the germline V gene. The V gene lost 1 base and the J gene lost 0 bases, with 14 bases spanning the gap. In DNA form, the CDR3 reads TGTGCCAGCAGCTTAGGGGTGGCGGATGCTAGCACAGATACGCAGTATTTT. Encoded protein: CASSLGVADASTDTQYF.

This clonotype has ten or more counts. V and J are TRBV7-3 and TRBJ2-3, with D uncertain. Germline V lookup: CDR1 SGHTA, CDR2 FQGTGA. Deletions cut 1 base from V and 3 bases from J, with 5 bases between. The CDR3 runs to 13 residues. The CDR3 sequence: CASSLITTDTQYF. The DNA of the CDR3 is TGTGCCAGCAGCTTAATTACGACAGATACGCAGTATTTT.

This clonotype was recorded a few times. The chain uses TRBV9 and TRBJ2-2, with D tentatively TRBD1 (6 bases). The ends were cut back, 0 bases at V and 3 bases at J, with 12 bases in the middle. This CDR3 has 16 residues. Germline V gives CDR1 SGDLS, CDR2 YYNGEE. The CDR3 DNA reads as TGTGCCAGCAGCGTAGTTCTGGGGGCGGACACCGGGGAGCTGTTTTTT. This sequence encodes CASSVVLGADTGELFF.

The gene calls are TRBV19 and TRBJ2-5; tentative D call: TRBD1 (5 bases). Germline-derived CDR1 and CDR2 are LNHDA and SQIVND (reference sequence). V was trimmed by 8 bases and J by 2 bases, leaving 12 bases between them. CDR3 length equals 13 residues. CDR3 amino acids: CASVDTSQETQYF. DNA for the CDR3: TGTGCCAGTGTGGACACAAGTCAAGAGACCCAGTACTTC.

This clonotype showed up many times. This chain links TRBV3-1 with TRBJ2-1; 7 nucleotides agree with TRBD1. The CDR3 sequence is 16 residues long. After removal of 1 base from V and 12 bases from J, the junction contained 15 bases not matched to a gene. CDR1 is LGHDT and CDR2 is YNNKEL in the germline V gene (reference sequence). CDR3 in amino acids: CASSQGRQGLSRGQFF. The CDR3 DNA reads as TGTGCCAGCAGCCAAGGCCGACAGGGCCTTAGTCGAGGGCAGTTCTTC.

The V gene is TRBV4-1, the J gene TRBJ1-6, with D unresolved. Trimming took 0 bases from V and 10 from J, leaving 4 bases between them. Germline V gene data show CDR1 as MGHRA and CDR2 as YSYEKL. The CDR3 has 12 amino acids. The CDR3 nucleotides read TGCGCCAGCAGCCAAGAAGTCTCACCCCTCCACTTT. Translated, it gives CASSQEVSPLHF.

For the CDR3, the DNA is TGTGCCTCAAAACCCGTTTCCTCGGCAGATACGCAGTATTTT. It specifies CASKPVSSADTQYF. This chain joins TRBV19 and TRBJ2-3, with D unclear. Germline CDR1 is LNHDA and CDR2 is SQIVND (reference sequence). The germline V and J ends were trimmed by 11 bases and 4 bases, with 19 bases remaining between them. CDR3 length: 14 amino acids.

This clonotype was found many times. The chain has TRBV7-8 and TRBJ1-5; the match to TRBD1 covers 7 bases. The CDR3 spans 15 residues. Trimming cost V 6 bases and J 2 bases; bases outside gene matches: 7. Germline V gene sequence: CDR1 SGHVS, CDR2 FQNEAQ. CDR3 nucleotides: TGTGCCAGCAGTTACACTGGGACAGGCAATCAGCCCCAGCATTTT. Its protein is CASSYTGTGNQPQHF.

This clonotype was observed many times. The rearrangement uses TRBV4-1 and TRBJ2-3; D unresolved. Germline loops: CDR1 MGHRA, CDR2 YSYEKL. V dropped 2 bases and J dropped 8 bases, with 5 bases sitting between them. The CDR3 is 11 residues long. The CDR3 coding sequence is TGCGCCAGCAGCCAACGCGGTACGCAGTATTTT. Translating it yields CASSQRGTQYF.

This clonotype showed up many times. The chain recombines TRBV6-1 with TRBJ2-1; TRBD2 matches 10 bases. The CDR3 runs 14 residues. Germline V lookup: CDR1 MNHNS, CDR2 SASEGT. V trimming: 6 bases; J trimming: 7 bases; junction bases outside the gene matches: 6. CDR3 DNA: TGTGCCAGCAGCGCGCTAGCGGGGGCGAATGAGCAGTTCTTC. This sequence encodes CASSALAGANEQFF.

In this sample, this clonotype turned up once. The genes are TRBV11-2 and TRBJ1-4; 7 bases align to TRBD1. J was trimmed by 12 bases and V by 7 bases; bases with no gene match: 11. The CDR3 is 13 residues long. Germline V gene lookup returns CDR1 SGHAT and CDR2 FQNNGV. CDR3 sequence (DNA): TGTGCCAGCACCAGGGACAGCTTAGAAGAACTGTTTTTT. It codes for CASTRDSLEELFF.

This clonotype came up many times. This chain uses TRBV7-9 with TRBJ2-3, with D unclear. V dropped 5 bases and J dropped 2 bases, with 11 bases sitting between them. The CDR3 consists of 14 residues. Germline-derived CDR1 and CDR2 are SEHNR and FQNEAQ (reference sequence). In DNA, the CDR3 is TGTGCCAGCAGCCCTAGGCCCCTCACAGATACGCAGTATTTT. It is translated as CASSPRPLTDTQYF.

This clonotype was recorded many times. The chain links TRBV11-2 to TRBJ2-1, with a weak D call TRBD2 (5 bases). V dropped 1 base and J dropped 4 bases, with 17 bases sitting between them. Germline V gene sequence: CDR1 SGHAT, CDR2 FQNNGV. The CDR3 contains 17 residues. Here the CDR3 DNA reads TGTGCCAGCAGCTTAGTCGTCCTCACAGCGGAATACAATGAGCAGTTCTTC. This codes for CASSLVVLTAEYNEQFF.

This clonotype has ten or more counts. The chain links TRBV12-3 or TRBV12-4 to TRBJ1-5; D uncertain. This CDR3 has 14 residues. V was clipped by 1 base and J by 4 bases, with 8 bases between them. CDR3 in amino acids: CASSLGDPNQPQHF. The CDR3, as DNA: TGTGCCAGCAGTTTAGGCGACCCAAATCAGCCCCAGCATTTT.